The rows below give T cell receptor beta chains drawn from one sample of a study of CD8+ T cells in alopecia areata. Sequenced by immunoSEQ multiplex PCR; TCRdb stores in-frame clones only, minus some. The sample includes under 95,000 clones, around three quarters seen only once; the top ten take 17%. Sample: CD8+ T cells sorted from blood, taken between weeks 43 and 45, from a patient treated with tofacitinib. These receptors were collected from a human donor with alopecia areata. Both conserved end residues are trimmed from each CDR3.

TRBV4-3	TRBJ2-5	ASSQDGIAGEEETQY
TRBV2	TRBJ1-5	ASSVPGQNQPQH
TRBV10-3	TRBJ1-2	AISESPRTPYGYT
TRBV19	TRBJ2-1	ASSIDDSGGDSLL
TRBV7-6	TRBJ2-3	ASSLESGGASDTQY
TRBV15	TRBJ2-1	ATSREGQAYNEQF
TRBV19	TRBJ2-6	ASSTLGQQPNNVLT
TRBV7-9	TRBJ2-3	ASSPEGAGADTQY
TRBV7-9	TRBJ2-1	ASSSAPIMGEQF
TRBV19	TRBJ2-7	ASSIEGSVGDEQY
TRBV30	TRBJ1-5	AWSQGGRQPQH
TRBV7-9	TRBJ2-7	ASSRTDYEQY
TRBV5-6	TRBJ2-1	ASSPGLPSYNEQF
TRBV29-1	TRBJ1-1	SVVGQWDTEAF
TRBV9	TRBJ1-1	ASSLHRGDTEAF
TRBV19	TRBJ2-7	ASSPTGDEQY